The next 8 T cell receptor beta chains were all read from a single sample in a study of PD-L1 blockade in urothelial cancer. Measured with immunoSEQ multiplex PCR; TCRdb has only the in-frame clones, and not every one. The data hold 50,000 to 55,000 clones, with 86% observed a single time. Time point described: pretreatment peripheral blood. The starting material was PBMCs, obtained around atezolizumab (anti-PD-L1) treatment. The source of these receptors is a man aged 55 to 70 with urothelial cancer.

This rearrangement joins TRBV4-1 to TRBJ1-6; 8 nucleotides line up with TRBD1. The CDR3 length is 18 residues. V dropped 4 bases and J dropped 9; count of bases not matched to a gene: 17. Looked up from germline, CDR1 is MGHRA and CDR2 is YSYEKL. The CDR3: CASSPGQGTGRRGSPLHF. The CDR3 DNA reads TGCGCCAGCAGCCCAGGACAGGGTACGGGGCGAAGGGGTTCACCCCTCCACTTT.

This chain uses TRBV6-1 with TRBJ2-2; D gene ambiguous. This CDR3 is built from 15 residues. V lost 5 bases and J lost 6, with 16 bases in between. Germline V gene lookup returns CDR1 MNHNS and CDR2 SASEGT. The CDR3 sequence: CASSKSTGPPGELFF. DNA for the CDR3: TGTGCCAGCAGTAAATCGACTGGTCCCCCCGGGGAGCTGTTTTTT.

This clone was seen a few times. This rearrangement joins TRBV20-1 to TRBJ1-2; TRBD1 might be the D (6 bases). The CDR3 runs to 10 residues. In germline, CDR1 is DFQATT, CDR2 SNEGSKA (reference sequence). V lost 4 bases, J lost 6 bases, and 6 bases lay in between. The chain's CDR3 is CSANRDGYTF. In DNA form, the CDR3 reads TGCAGTGCTAACAGGGATGGCTACACCTTC.

This chain uses TRBV11-3 with TRBJ2-3; possible D gene TRBD1, 6 bases. CDR3 length equals 15 residues. V shed 5 bases and J shed 2 bases, with 14 bases lying between them. Germline CDR1 is SGHNT and CDR2 is YENEEA. CDR3 residues: CASSALGQLTDTQYF. In DNA form, the CDR3 reads TGTGCCAGCAGCGCGCTAGGACAGCTCACAGATACGCAGTATTTT.

The chain is built from TRBV4-3 and TRBJ1-2, with 8 bases matching TRBD1. Per the germline V gene, CDR1 is LGHNA and CDR2 is YSLEER. Trimming at V came to 0 bases and at J to 7 bases, leaving 7 bases not matched to a gene. The CDR3 spans 15 residues. The CDR3 DNA reads TGCGCCAGCAGCCAAGATTTCCAGGGGGCGATTGGCTACACCTTC. This encodes CASSQDFQGAIGYTF.

This clone has a handful of counts. The J gene is TRBJ2-7, the V gene TRBV4-1; D might be TRBD1 (5 bases). Germline CDR1 and CDR2: MGHRA and YSYEKL. The CDR3 has 14 residues. The V and J ends lost 0 bases and 3 bases respectively, with 9 bases between them. This CDR3 is CASSQDLGHYEQYF. The CDR3 bases are TGCGCCAGCAGCCAAGATCTGGGGCACTACGAGCAGTACTTC.

Worth noting for this clone: The same CDR3 also results from other DNA sequences found in this sample. The chain has TRBV18 and TRBJ1-2; D remains unclear. Germline CDR1 KGHSH, CDR2 LQKENI. V dropped 2 bases and J dropped 2 bases, with 6 bases sitting between them. The CDR3 is 13 amino acids. The CDR3 sequence is CASSPGENYGYTF. DNA of the CDR3: TGTGCCAGCTCACCAGGAGAAAACTATGGCTACACCTTC.

The rearrangement links TRBV30 to TRBJ1-2; 9 positions match TRBD1. Germline V CDR1 and CDR2: GTSNPN, SVGIG (reference sequence). V was pared by 4 bases and J by 7 bases, with 13 bases of the junction left unmatched. This CDR3 spans 15 amino acids. CDR3 bases: TGTGCCTGGAACCCCGGGACAGGGAAGTCAGGTGGCTACACCTTC. Translation: CAWNPGTGKSGGYTF.